These 21 T cell receptor beta chains came from one sample sequenced in a study of T cells after yellow fever vaccination. TCRdb re-derived calls from the 5' RACE reads in MiXCR, one entry per CDR3 protein. Among over 300,000 distinct CDR3 sequences, around 3.9% were seen once, and the ten largest hold around 24%. The source material was PBMCs, sampled on the day of the yellow fever booster vaccination. The receptor set was obtained from a man aged 18 to 29 who received the YFV17D yellow fever vaccine.

The V call is TRBV4-3, the J call TRBJ2-1; D uncertain. With 0 bases removed from V and 0 bases from J, the gap between germline ends came to 6 bases. The CDR3 runs 15 residues. The germline V gene encodes CDR1 LGHNA and CDR2 YSLEER. In nucleotides, the CDR3 is TGCGCCAGCAGCCAAGAAGAGAGCTCCTACAATGAGCAGTTCTTC. Protein product: CASSQEESSYNEQFF.

This clonotype was seen at least ten times. The chain couples TRBV7-2 to TRBJ2-4, with 8 bases matching TRBD2. With 5 bases clipped from V and 0 bases from J, the junction kept 9 bases outside the gene matches. The CDR3 loop spans 17 amino acids. From germline, CDR1 is SGHTA and CDR2 FQGNSA. Written as DNA, the CDR3 is TGTGCCAGCAGCCCGGGAGGGGCGGGGGCAGCCAAAAACATTCAGTACTTC. Protein: CASSPGGAGAAKNIQYF.

J is TRBJ2-1 and V is TRBV27; 8 bases are shared with TRBD2. The J segment lost 0 bases and the V segment lost 5 bases, leaving 9 bases of the junction unmatched. From germline, CDR1 is MNHEY and CDR2 SMNVEV (reference sequence). CDR3 size: 17 residues. The CDR3 nucleotides are TGTGCCAGCAGTACCCTTCTAGCGGGCGACTCCTACAATGAGCAGTTCTTC. This codes for CASSTLLAGDSYNEQFF.

The V gene is TRBV20-1, the J gene TRBJ2-3, with 10 bases that match TRBD2. The ends lost 6 bases at V and 3 bases at J; junction bases unmatched: 3. The germline V gene has CDR1 DFQATT and CDR2 SNEGSKA (reference sequence). The CDR3 spans 13 residues. DNA of the CDR3: TGCAGTGCGGAGACTAGCGGGACAGATACGCAGTATTTT. Protein: CSAETSGTDTQYF.

V usage is TRBV7-2 and J usage is TRBJ2-3, with D perhaps TRBD1 (6 bases). The CDR3 is 15 residues long. V was shortened by 2 bases and J by 4 bases, with 13 bases between the two germline ends. CDR1 SGHTA and CDR2 FQGNSA come from the germline V gene. The CDR3: CASSLIRQAADTQYF. The CDR3, as DNA: TGTGCCAGCAGCTTAATTCGACAGGCTGCAGATACGCAGTATTTT.

Points on this clonotype: Germline is not matched at one junction end, which may reflect a read error. The CDR3 nucleotides are TGTGCCACCAGCCAATTGCCAAAGGCCTTCACCGGGGAGCTGTTTTTT. Translated, it gives CATSQLPKAFTGELFF. V and J are TRBV3-1 and TRBJ2-2; D remains unclear. The germline CDR1 and CDR2 sequences are LGHDT and YNNKEL (reference sequence). The CDR3 length is 16 residues.

The sample holds many counts of this clonotype. The chain joins TRBV3-1 to TRBJ2-5, with D possibly being TRBD2 (6 bases). CDR3 size: 13 residues. V lost 1 base and J lost 3, with 6 bases in between. Germline V gives CDR1 LGHDT, CDR2 YNNKEL (reference sequence). CDR3: CASSQVAEETQYF. Here the CDR3 DNA reads TGTGCCAGCAGCCAAGTAGCGGAAGAGACCCAGTACTTC.

This clonotype was observed at least ten times. The chain is built from TRBV6-2 or TRBV6-3 and TRBJ2-1; D gene ambiguous. V lost 5 bases to trimming and J lost 1 base, with 15 bases between them. This CDR3 comprises 16 residues. Germline values: CDR1 MNHEY, CDR2 SVGEGT. The DNA of the CDR3 is TGTGCCAGCAGTCCGCCCGCATTCAGGTCCTACAATGAGCAGTTCTTC. Its translation is CASSPPAFRSYNEQFF.

This clonotype has just a few counts. The CDR3 DNA reads TGCGCCAGCAGCCAAGACAGCTCCTATAATTCACCCCTCCACTTT. It encodes CASSQDSSYNSPLHF. The chain uses TRBV4-1 and TRBJ1-6; no reliable D call. Trimming pared 0 bases from V and 0 bases from J, leaving 3 bases between. This CDR3 is built from 15 residues. Germline loops: CDR1 MGHRA, CDR2 YSYEKL.

In this sample, this clonotype turned up a few times. The rearrangement joins TRBV9 to TRBJ2-7; 7 bases line up with TRBD2. Per the germline V gene, CDR1 is SGDLS and CDR2 is YYNGEE. The CDR3 is 13 residues long. V shed 0 bases and J 3 bases; nucleotides not matched to a gene: 0. The CDR3 sequence: CASSVGTSYEQYF. In nucleotides, the CDR3 is TGTGCCAGCAGCGTAGGGACTAGCTACGAGCAGTACTTC. Filled out from reference TRBV9 and TRBJ2-7, the complete variable domain reads DSGVTQTPKHLITATGQRVTLRCSPRSGDLSVYWYQQSLDQGLQFLIQYYNGEERAKGNILERFSAQQFPDLHSELNLSSLELGDSALYFCASSVGTSYEQYFGPGTRLTVT.

This clonotype was found many times. The V gene is TRBV12-3 or TRBV12-4, the J gene TRBJ2-2; TRBD1 matches at 7 bases. The CDR3 runs to 14 residues. With 10 bases clipped from V and 3 bases from J, the junction kept 8 bases outside the gene matches. The CDR3 bases are TGTGCCACCTCCAAGACAGGGTACACCGGGGAGCTGTTTTTT. As protein: CATSKTGYTGELFF.

In this sample, this clonotype turned up many times. The V and J genes are TRBV28 and TRBJ2-7; 9 bases fit TRBD1. Germline V gene data show CDR1 as MDHEN and CDR2 as SYDVKM. Unmatched junction bases numbered 12, after V lost 6 bases and J lost 3 bases. There are 16 residues in the CDR3. In DNA form, the CDR3 reads TGTGCCAGCAGCACACCGGACAGGGGCCGAATCTACGAGCAGTACGTC. Residues: CASSTPDRGRIYEQYV.

The chain carries TRBV7-2 and TRBJ2-2; 9 bases align to TRBD1. CDR3 length: 15 residues. The V gene end was trimmed by 4 bases and the J gene end by 4 bases; junction bases not matched to a gene: 4. Germline V gene sequence: CDR1 SGHTA, CDR2 FQGNSA. The CDR3 spells CASSSRTGATGELFF. Written as DNA, the CDR3 is TGTGCCAGCAGCTCACGGACAGGGGCCACCGGGGAGCTGTTTTTT.

The table lists this clonotype with a few counts. The rearrangement uses TRBV7-2 and TRBJ2-3, with D perhaps matching TRBD2 (6 bases). Trimming took 5 bases from V and 4 from J, leaving 13 bases between them. This CDR3 is built from 14 residues. The V gene's germline CDR1 is SGHTA and CDR2 FQGNSA. For the CDR3, the DNA is TGTGCCAGCAGCCTGACTAGTATCGCAGATACGCAGTATTTT. Residues: CASSLTSIADTQYF.

This clonotype was picked up many times. The chain combines TRBV5-4 with TRBJ1-6, with a tentative D call TRBD1 (6 bases). V was cut by 4 bases and J by 1 base, with 12 bases left in between. CDR1 and CDR2 (germline): SGHNT, YYREEE (reference sequence). CDR3 length: 16 amino acids. The CDR3 DNA reads TGTGCCAGCAGCCCTGGGGGGGCTTCCTATAATTCACCCCTCCACTTT. The encoded protein is CASSPGGASYNSPLHF. The whole variable domain, filled in from reference TRBV5-4 and TRBJ1-6, reads ETGVTQSPTHLIKTRGQQVTLRCSSQSGHNTVSWYQQALGQGPQFIFQYYREEENGRGNFPPRFSGLQFPNYSSELNVNALELDDSALYLCASSPGGASYNSPLHFGNGTRLTVT.

V and J are TRBV5-1 and TRBJ1-1, with 9 bases aligning to TRBD1. V was pared by 3 bases and J by 2 bases, with 8 bases of the junction left unmatched. The CDR3 contains 16 residues. The germline V gene encodes CDR1 SGHRS and CDR2 YFSETQ. The CDR3 region is CASSSRDRDLNTEAFF. CDR3 nucleotide sequence: TGCGCCAGCAGCTCCAGGGACAGGGACCTAAACACTGAAGCTTTCTTT.

This clonotype has only a few counts. V usage is TRBV12-3 or TRBV12-4 and J usage is TRBJ2-7, with 8 bases matching TRBD1. The V segment lost 4 bases and the J segment 3 bases; nucleotides outside the gene matches: 8. This CDR3 region has 15 residues. DNA of the CDR3: TGTGCCAGCAGTTCTACGGACAGGGCTAACTACGAGCAGTACTTC. Amino acids: CASSSTDRANYEQYF.

This clonotype was picked up a small number of times. The CDR3 is CASSFTSAEQYF. In nucleotides, the CDR3 is TGTGCCAGCAGCTTCACTTCTGCGGAGCAGTACTTC. The chain is built from TRBV7-9 and TRBJ2-7; D not resolved. The germline V gene has CDR1 SEHNR and CDR2 FQNEAQ (reference sequence). The CDR3 is 12 amino acids. V gave up 3 bases and J gave up 7 bases, with 10 bases separating them. The whole variable domain, filled in from reference TRBV7-9 and TRBJ2-7, reads DTGVSQNPRHKITKRGQNVTFRCDPISEHNRLYWYRQTLGQGPEFLTYFQNEAQLEKSRLLSDRFSAERPKGSFSTLEIQRTEQGDSAMYLCASSFTSAEQYFGPGTRLTVT.

This chain links TRBV7-9 with TRBJ1-1, with D perhaps matching TRBD1 (5 bases). Looked up from germline, CDR1 is SEHNR and CDR2 is FQNEAQ (reference sequence). CDR3 length: 12 residues. The ends were cut back, 9 bases at V and 2 bases at J, with 10 bases in the middle. CDR3 sequence reads: CASCWDNTEAFF. Here the CDR3 DNA reads TGTGCCAGTTGCTGGGACAACACTGAAGCTTTCTTT.

This clonotype appeared many times. The V call is TRBV5-6, the J call TRBJ2-1; D is perhaps TRBD2 (7 bases). With 5 bases removed from V and 0 bases from J, the gap between germline ends came to 12 bases. The CDR3 sequence is 15 residues long. The germline V gene encodes CDR1 SGHDT and CDR2 YYEEEE. The CDR3 DNA sequence: TGTGCCAGCAGTCGGGGGGCCTTCTCCTACAATGAGCAGTTCTTC. This gives the protein CASSRGAFSYNEQFF.

This clonotype was recorded at least ten times. CDR3: CASSLYRQGANEQFF. CDR3 in DNA: TGTGCCAGCAGTTTATATCGACAGGGGGCAAATGAGCAGTTCTTC. J is TRBJ2-1 and V is TRBV27; 10 bases agree with TRBD1. The CDR3 loop spans 15 amino acids. CDR1 and CDR2 from the germline V gene are MNHEY and SMNVEV (reference sequence). Trimming removed 1 base from V and 7 bases from J; junction bases left unmatched: 4.